A single sample gave rise to the 23 T cell receptor beta chains below, sequenced in a study of cytomegalovirus exposure and HLA in healthy donors. Assay used: immunoSEQ multiplex PCR; TCRdb lists only in-frame clones, some missing. Seen here are 98,000 or so clones, more than 90% observed once, and the top ten hold 0.67%. Sequenced material: PBMCs. Receptors originate from a woman between 18 and 29 years old in good health and CMV-seronegative.

The chain is built from TRBV7-2 and TRBJ2-6; D perhaps matches TRBD2 (6 bases). V shed 1 base and J shed 2 bases, with 6 bases lying between them. CDR1 is SGHTA and CDR2 is FQGNSA in the germline V gene. The CDR3 is made up of 15 amino acids. CDR3 sequence (DNA): TGTGCCAGCAGCTTAGGGGGGGCTGGGGCCAACGTCCTGACTTTC. Protein product: CASSLGGAGANVLTF. The whole variable domain, filled in from reference TRBV7-2 and TRBJ2-6, reads GAGVSQSPSNKVTEKGKDVELRCDPISGHTALYWYRQSLGQGLEFLIYFQGNSAPDKSGLPSDRFSAERTGGSVSTLTIQRTQQEDSAVYLCASSLGGAGANVLTFGAGSRLTVL.

J is TRBJ1-1 and V is TRBV15; D is undetermined. CDR1 and CDR2 (germline): LNHNV, YYDKDF (reference sequence). The CDR3 covers 16 residues. V lost 1 base, J lost 3 bases, and 15 bases lay in between. Written as DNA, the CDR3 is TGTGCCACCAGCAGAGGGGTGTATGTGGGAGACACTGAAGCTTTCTTT. Translating gives CATSRGVYVGDTEAFF. Combining the CDR3 with reference TRBV15 and TRBJ1-1 gives the whole variable domain DAMVIQNPRYQVTQFGKPVTLSCSQTLNHNVMYWYQQKSSQAPKLLFHYYDKDFNNEADTPDNFQSRRPNTSFCFLDIRSPGLGDTAMYLCATSRGVYVGDTEAFFGQGTRLTVV.

The gene calls are TRBV28 and TRBJ1-6; the D gene is possibly TRBD1 (6 bases). The CDR3 sequence is 17 residues long. Trimming cost V 2 bases and J 2 bases, with 13 bases left between them. Germline CDR1 is MDHEN and CDR2 is SYDVKM. CDR3 amino acids: CASSLRGNWAYNSPLHF. CDR3 DNA: TGTGCCAGCAGTTTAAGGGGGAATTGGGCCTATAATTCACCCCTCCACTTT.

The chain employs TRBV28 and TRBJ1-3; D gene ambiguous. The CDR3 is 15 amino acids. V dropped 4 bases and J dropped 3 bases, with 13 bases sitting between them. CDR1 is MDHEN, CDR2 SYDVKM, per germline. CDR3: CASSYGIRGGNTIYF. For the CDR3, the DNA is TGTGCCAGCAGTTATGGGATACGGGGTGGAAACACCATATATTTT. Complete variable domain (other parts from reference TRBV28 and TRBJ1-3): DVKVTQSSRYLVKRTGEKVFLECVQDMDHENMFWYRQDPGLGLRLIYFSYDVKMKEKGDIPEGYSVSREKKERFSLILESASTNQTSMYLCASSYGIRGGNTIYFGEGSWLTVV.

This chain uses TRBV7-6 with TRBJ1-5; maybe TRBD1 (6 bases). V was cut by 5 bases and J by 3 bases, with 17 bases left in between. The length of the CDR3 is 16 residues. In germline, CDR1 is SGHVS, CDR2 FNYEAQ. The CDR3 region is CASSRTGGGPNQPQHF. Here the CDR3 DNA reads TGTGCCAGCAGCCGGACCGGGGGGGGCCCCAATCAGCCCCAGCATTTT.

The chain is built from TRBV5-4 and TRBJ1-3, with D unresolved. Trimming left V 3 bases short and J 4 bases short, with 11 bases between. The V gene's germline CDR1 is SGHNT and CDR2 YYREEE (reference sequence). The CDR3 covers 14 residues. CDR3 sequence: CASSSPGSGNTIYF. The CDR3 DNA sequence: TGTGCCAGCAGCTCTCCGGGGTCGGGAAACACCATATATTTT. Combining the CDR3 with reference TRBV5-4 and TRBJ1-3 gives the whole variable domain ETGVTQSPTHLIKTRGQQVTLRCSSQSGHNTVSWYQQALGQGPQFIFQYYREEENGRGNFPPRFSGLQFPNYSSELNVNALELDDSALYLCASSSPGSGNTIYFGEGSWLTVV.

V is TRBV6-5 and J is TRBJ1-2, with D hard to call. Germline CDR1 and CDR2: MNHEY and SVGAGI. The CDR3 loop spans 13 amino acids. V lost 0 bases, J lost 6 bases, and 8 bases lay in between. The CDR3 DNA reads TGTGCCAGCAGTTACTCCGACGGGGATGGCTACACCTTC. As protein: CASSYSDGDGYTF.

This clone was counted between two and nine times. The V call is TRBV5-1, the J call TRBJ1-3; D call uncertain. CDR3 length: 16 residues. Germline CDR1 SGHRS, CDR2 YFSETQ. The V and J ends lost 0 bases and 0 bases respectively, with 10 bases between them. This chain's CDR3 is CASSLGADHSGNTIYF. Here the CDR3 DNA reads TGCGCCAGCAGCTTGGGGGCCGACCACTCTGGAAACACCATATATTTT. Together with reference TRBV5-1 and TRBJ1-3, the CDR3 gives the full variable domain: KAGVTQTPRYLIKTRGQQVTLSCSPISGHRSVSWYQQTPGQGLQFLFEYFSETQRNKGNFPGRFSGRQFSNSRSEMNVSTLELGDSALYLCASSLGADHSGNTIYFGEGSWLTVV.

The V and J genes are TRBV7-8 and TRBJ2-7; 7 nucleotides agree with TRBD1. This CDR3 comprises 16 residues. Germline V gene data show CDR1 as SGHVS and CDR2 as FQNEAQ. Trimming removed 1 base from V and 0 bases from J; junction bases left unmatched: 6. This CDR3 reads CASSLGLTGNSYEQYF. The CDR3 region has the DNA TGTGCCAGCAGCTTAGGTCTGACAGGGAACTCCTACGAGCAGTACTTC. Drawing the rest from reference TRBV7-8 and TRBJ2-7, the complete variable domain is GAGVSQSPRYKVAKRGQDVALRCDPISGHVSLFWYQQALGQGPEFLTYFQNEAQLDKSGLPSDRFFAERPEGSVSTLKIQRTQQEDSAVYLCASSLGLTGNSYEQYFGPGTRLTVT.

The rearrangement links TRBV28 to TRBJ2-7; 12 bases fit TRBD1. This CDR3 region has 14 residues. CDR1 is MDHEN, CDR2 SYDVKM, per germline. V shed 4 bases and J 7 bases; nucleotides not matched to a gene: 5. Written as DNA, the CDR3 is TGTGCCAGCAGTTGGGACAGGGGGCGTCGGGAGCAGTACTTC. Protein sequence: CASSWDRGRREQYF.

The sample holds one count of this clone. J is TRBJ1-5 and V is TRBV28; no definite D call. The CDR3 loop spans 14 amino acids. V dropped 7 bases and J dropped 0 bases, with 10 bases sitting between them. The germline V gene has CDR1 MDHEN and CDR2 SYDVKM. The chain's CDR3 is CASTSGNSNQPQHF. In DNA, the CDR3 is TGTGCCAGCACGTCGGGTAATAGCAATCAGCCCCAGCATTTT.

The J gene is TRBJ2-1, the V gene TRBV7-9, with a possible D match to TRBD1 (6 bases). This CDR3 comprises 14 residues. The V and J ends lost 6 bases and 8 bases respectively, with 17 bases between them. Germline V gene data show CDR1 as SEHNR and CDR2 as FQNEAQ (reference sequence). Here the CDR3 reads CASSLQGSLDEQFF. The CDR3 region has the DNA TGTGCCAGCAGTCTACAGGGATCACTCGATGAGCAGTTCTTC.

The CDR3 loop is CASNNFRGQRYEQYF. In DNA, the CDR3 is TGTGCCAGCAATAATTTCAGGGGCCAAAGGTACGAGCAGTACTTC. This chain uses TRBV2 with TRBJ2-7; perhaps TRBD1 as D (6 bases). The CDR3 loop spans 15 amino acids. The germline V gene encodes CDR1 SNHLY and CDR2 FYNNEI. V was clipped by 7 bases and J by 4 bases, with 20 bases between them. The full variable domain, rest sourced from reference TRBV2 and TRBJ2-7, is EPEVTQTPSHQVTQMGQEVILRCVPISNHLYFYWYRQILGQKVEFLVSFYNNEISEKSEIFDDQFSVERPDGSNFTLKIRSTKLEDSAMYFCASNNFRGQRYEQYFGPGTRLTVT.

This chain links TRBV7-9 with TRBJ2-1; 8 positions agree with TRBD2. Germline V CDR1 and CDR2: SEHNR, FQNEAQ (reference sequence). V lost 3 bases, J lost 12 bases, and 10 bases stayed unmatched. This CDR3 contains 14 residues. CDR3 sequence reads: CASSFDGGAMAQFF. CDR3 nucleotides: TGTGCCAGCAGCTTTGACGGGGGGGCCATGGCGCAGTTCTTC.

The CDR3 reads CASSQDELAGQTGELFF. The CDR3, as DNA: TGCGCCAGCAGCCAAGATGAGCTAGCGGGGCAAACCGGGGAGCTGTTTTTT. The rearrangement uses TRBV4-3 and TRBJ2-2; 9 bases are shared with TRBD2. The CDR3 consists of 17 residues. The V and J ends lost 0 bases and 5 bases, in that order; junction bases with no gene match: 7. Germline loops: CDR1 LGHNA, CDR2 YSLEER.

This clone was seen more than once but under ten times. The chain combines TRBV7-9 with TRBJ1-1; perhaps TRBD1 as D (5 bases). The CDR3 sequence is 14 residues long. The V and J ends lost 5 bases and 1 base respectively, with 11 bases between them. Germline loops: CDR1 SEHNR, CDR2 FQNEAQ (reference sequence). The chain's CDR3 is CASSLMGGNTEAFF. CDR3 bases: TGTGCCAGCAGCCTCATGGGGGGGAACACTGAAGCTTTCTTT. The whole variable domain, remainder taken from reference TRBV7-9 and TRBJ1-1, is DTGVSQNPRHKITKRGQNVTFRCDPISEHNRLYWYRQTLGQGPEFLTYFQNEAQLEKSRLLSDRFSAERPKGSFSTLEIQRTEQGDSAMYLCASSLMGGNTEAFFGQGTRLTVV.

The rearrangement links TRBV28 to TRBJ2-7; D not certain. Trimming took 5 bases from V and 2 from J, leaving 7 bases between them. Germline V gene lookup returns CDR1 MDHEN and CDR2 SYDVKM. The CDR3 consists of 12 residues. CDR3 DNA sequence: TGTGCCAGCAGTCTAAATGCCTACGAGCAGTACTTC. It is translated as CASSLNAYEQYF.

The chain couples TRBV11-1 to TRBJ1-4, with a possible D match to TRBD1 (5 bases). The V end was cut by 1 base, the J end by 3 bases, with 9 bases between. CDR1 is SGHAT and CDR2 is FQDESV in the germline V gene (reference sequence). This CDR3 has 15 amino acids. This CDR3 reads CASSLGPGANEKLFF. DNA for the CDR3: TGTGCCAGCAGCTTAGGCCCGGGGGCTAATGAAAAACTGTTTTTT.

This clone was counted once. J is TRBJ1-1 and V is TRBV5-6; no definite D call. Germline V gene sequence: CDR1 SGHDT, CDR2 YYEEEE. The CDR3 consists of 16 residues. V lost 9 bases and J 0 bases, leaving 21 bases between the germline ends. In nucleotides, the CDR3 is TGTGCCACAGTACGGGGAGTTGGAGGGATGAACACTGAAGCTTTCTTT. This codes for CATVRGVGGMNTEAFF.

V gene TRBV4-1 combines with J gene TRBJ1-6, with 10 bases aligning to TRBD1. CDR1 is MGHRA, CDR2 YSYEKL, per germline. CDR3 size: 16 residues. V lost 3 bases and J lost 8; bases outside the gene matches: 7. The CDR3: CASSHRTGGIDSPLHF. The CDR3 coding sequence is TGCGCCAGCAGCCACCGGACAGGGGGGATAGATTCACCCCTCCACTTT.

The chain couples TRBV18 to TRBJ2-7, with 10 nucleotides matching TRBD1. CDR3 length: 16 residues. Losses at the gene ends were 3 bases for V and 2 bases for J; bases not matched to a gene: 7. Germline CDR1 KGHSH, CDR2 LQKENI. The CDR3 bases are TGTGCCAGCTCACCCTACCGGGACAGGGGCGCCTACGAGCAGTACTTC. Its translation: CASSPYRDRGAYEQYF.

The genes are TRBV6-1 and TRBJ1-1, with D possibly matching TRBD1 (5 bases). Between the trimmed V and J ends, which lost 2 bases and 3 bases, there was a span of 19 bases. CDR1 and CDR2 from the germline V gene are MNHNS and SASEGT. This CDR3 is 17 amino acids long. CDR3 protein: CASSEPDRFDWDTEAFF. The CDR3 DNA reads as TGTGCCAGCAGTGAACCAGACAGATTCGACTGGGACACTGAAGCTTTCTTT.

This clone appeared once. The chain recombines TRBV5-4 with TRBJ2-1; TRBD2 matches 8 bases. Germline CDR1 reads SGHNT; CDR2 reads YYREEE (reference sequence). There are 12 residues in the CDR3. The trim removed 5 bases at V and 10 bases at J, leaving 5 bases unmatched. This CDR3 is CASSQERGEQFF. The CDR3 bases are TGTGCCAGCAGTCAAGAGCGGGGGGAGCAGTTCTTC.